This T cell receptor (beta chain) was captured by sequencing in a study of T cell repertoires in cytomegalovirus infection. TCRdb passed the reads through MiXCR, listing each CDR3 protein once. The table shows approximately 500,000 distinct CDR3 sequences, with approximately 17% occurring only once. This clonotype was recorded at least ten times. The CDR3 is made up of 19 amino acids. J was trimmed by 0 bases and V by 2 bases; bases with no gene match: 7. Per the germline V gene, CDR1 is MNHEY and CDR2 is SVGAGI. The specimen sequenced was CD8+ T cells from PBMCs. V usage is TRBV6-5 and J usage is TRBJ2-1; 13 bases map to TRBD2. The receptor's source is a human donor in good health (CMV status not recorded). Some clones in this sample may be carry-over from other donors' samples. This CDR3 reads CASSYLGLAGEGSYNEQFF. The CDR3 DNA reads as TGTGCCAGCAGTTACCTCGGACTAGCGGGAGAGGGCTCCTACAATGAGCAGTTCTTC.